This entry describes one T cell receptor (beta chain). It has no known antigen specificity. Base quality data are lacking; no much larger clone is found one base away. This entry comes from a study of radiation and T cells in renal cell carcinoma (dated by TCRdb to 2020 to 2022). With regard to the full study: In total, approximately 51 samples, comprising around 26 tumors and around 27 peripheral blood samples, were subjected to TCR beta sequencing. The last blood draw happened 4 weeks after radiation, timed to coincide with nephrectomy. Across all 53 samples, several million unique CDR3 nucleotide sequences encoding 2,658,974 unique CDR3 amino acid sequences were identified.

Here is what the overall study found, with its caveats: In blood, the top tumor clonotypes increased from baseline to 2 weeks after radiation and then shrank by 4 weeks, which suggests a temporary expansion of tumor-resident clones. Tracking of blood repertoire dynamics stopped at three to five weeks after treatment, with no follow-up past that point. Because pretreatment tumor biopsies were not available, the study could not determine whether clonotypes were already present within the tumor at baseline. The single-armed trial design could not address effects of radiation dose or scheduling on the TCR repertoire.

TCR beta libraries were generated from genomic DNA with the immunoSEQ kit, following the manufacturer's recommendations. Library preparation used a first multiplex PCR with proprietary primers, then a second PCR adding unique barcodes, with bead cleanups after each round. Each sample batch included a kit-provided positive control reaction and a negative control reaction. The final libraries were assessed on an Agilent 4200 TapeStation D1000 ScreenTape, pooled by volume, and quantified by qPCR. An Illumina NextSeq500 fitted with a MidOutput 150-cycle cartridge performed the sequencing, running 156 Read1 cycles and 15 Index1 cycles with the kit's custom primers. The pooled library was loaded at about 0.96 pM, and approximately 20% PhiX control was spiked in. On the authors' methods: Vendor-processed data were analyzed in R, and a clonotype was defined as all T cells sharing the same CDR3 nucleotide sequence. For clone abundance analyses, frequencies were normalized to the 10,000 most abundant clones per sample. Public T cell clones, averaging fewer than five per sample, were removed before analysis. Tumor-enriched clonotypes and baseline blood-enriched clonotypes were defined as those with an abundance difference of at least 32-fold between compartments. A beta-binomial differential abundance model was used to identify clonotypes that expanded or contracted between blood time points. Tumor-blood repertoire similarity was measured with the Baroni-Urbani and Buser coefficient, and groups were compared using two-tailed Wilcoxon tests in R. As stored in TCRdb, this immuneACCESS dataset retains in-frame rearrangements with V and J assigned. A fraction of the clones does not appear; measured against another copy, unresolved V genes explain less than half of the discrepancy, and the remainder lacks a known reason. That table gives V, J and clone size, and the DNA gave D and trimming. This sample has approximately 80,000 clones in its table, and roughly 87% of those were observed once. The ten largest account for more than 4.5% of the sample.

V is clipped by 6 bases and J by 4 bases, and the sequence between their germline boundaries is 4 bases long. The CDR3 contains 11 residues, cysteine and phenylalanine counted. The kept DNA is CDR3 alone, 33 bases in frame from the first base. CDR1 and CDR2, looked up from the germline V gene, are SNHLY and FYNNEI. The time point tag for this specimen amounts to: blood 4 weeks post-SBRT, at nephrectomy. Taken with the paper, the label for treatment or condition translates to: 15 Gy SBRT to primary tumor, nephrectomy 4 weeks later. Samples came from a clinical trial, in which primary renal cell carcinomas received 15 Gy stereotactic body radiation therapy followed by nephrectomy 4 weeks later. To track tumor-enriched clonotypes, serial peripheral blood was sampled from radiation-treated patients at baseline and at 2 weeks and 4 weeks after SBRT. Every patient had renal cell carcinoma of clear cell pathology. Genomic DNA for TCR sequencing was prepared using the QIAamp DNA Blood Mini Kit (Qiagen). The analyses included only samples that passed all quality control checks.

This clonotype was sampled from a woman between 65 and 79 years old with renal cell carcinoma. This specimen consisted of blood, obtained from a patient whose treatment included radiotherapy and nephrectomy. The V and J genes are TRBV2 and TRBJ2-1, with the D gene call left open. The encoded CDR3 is CASSGYNEQFF. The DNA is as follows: TGTGCCAGCAGCGGTTACAATGAGCAGTTCTTC.